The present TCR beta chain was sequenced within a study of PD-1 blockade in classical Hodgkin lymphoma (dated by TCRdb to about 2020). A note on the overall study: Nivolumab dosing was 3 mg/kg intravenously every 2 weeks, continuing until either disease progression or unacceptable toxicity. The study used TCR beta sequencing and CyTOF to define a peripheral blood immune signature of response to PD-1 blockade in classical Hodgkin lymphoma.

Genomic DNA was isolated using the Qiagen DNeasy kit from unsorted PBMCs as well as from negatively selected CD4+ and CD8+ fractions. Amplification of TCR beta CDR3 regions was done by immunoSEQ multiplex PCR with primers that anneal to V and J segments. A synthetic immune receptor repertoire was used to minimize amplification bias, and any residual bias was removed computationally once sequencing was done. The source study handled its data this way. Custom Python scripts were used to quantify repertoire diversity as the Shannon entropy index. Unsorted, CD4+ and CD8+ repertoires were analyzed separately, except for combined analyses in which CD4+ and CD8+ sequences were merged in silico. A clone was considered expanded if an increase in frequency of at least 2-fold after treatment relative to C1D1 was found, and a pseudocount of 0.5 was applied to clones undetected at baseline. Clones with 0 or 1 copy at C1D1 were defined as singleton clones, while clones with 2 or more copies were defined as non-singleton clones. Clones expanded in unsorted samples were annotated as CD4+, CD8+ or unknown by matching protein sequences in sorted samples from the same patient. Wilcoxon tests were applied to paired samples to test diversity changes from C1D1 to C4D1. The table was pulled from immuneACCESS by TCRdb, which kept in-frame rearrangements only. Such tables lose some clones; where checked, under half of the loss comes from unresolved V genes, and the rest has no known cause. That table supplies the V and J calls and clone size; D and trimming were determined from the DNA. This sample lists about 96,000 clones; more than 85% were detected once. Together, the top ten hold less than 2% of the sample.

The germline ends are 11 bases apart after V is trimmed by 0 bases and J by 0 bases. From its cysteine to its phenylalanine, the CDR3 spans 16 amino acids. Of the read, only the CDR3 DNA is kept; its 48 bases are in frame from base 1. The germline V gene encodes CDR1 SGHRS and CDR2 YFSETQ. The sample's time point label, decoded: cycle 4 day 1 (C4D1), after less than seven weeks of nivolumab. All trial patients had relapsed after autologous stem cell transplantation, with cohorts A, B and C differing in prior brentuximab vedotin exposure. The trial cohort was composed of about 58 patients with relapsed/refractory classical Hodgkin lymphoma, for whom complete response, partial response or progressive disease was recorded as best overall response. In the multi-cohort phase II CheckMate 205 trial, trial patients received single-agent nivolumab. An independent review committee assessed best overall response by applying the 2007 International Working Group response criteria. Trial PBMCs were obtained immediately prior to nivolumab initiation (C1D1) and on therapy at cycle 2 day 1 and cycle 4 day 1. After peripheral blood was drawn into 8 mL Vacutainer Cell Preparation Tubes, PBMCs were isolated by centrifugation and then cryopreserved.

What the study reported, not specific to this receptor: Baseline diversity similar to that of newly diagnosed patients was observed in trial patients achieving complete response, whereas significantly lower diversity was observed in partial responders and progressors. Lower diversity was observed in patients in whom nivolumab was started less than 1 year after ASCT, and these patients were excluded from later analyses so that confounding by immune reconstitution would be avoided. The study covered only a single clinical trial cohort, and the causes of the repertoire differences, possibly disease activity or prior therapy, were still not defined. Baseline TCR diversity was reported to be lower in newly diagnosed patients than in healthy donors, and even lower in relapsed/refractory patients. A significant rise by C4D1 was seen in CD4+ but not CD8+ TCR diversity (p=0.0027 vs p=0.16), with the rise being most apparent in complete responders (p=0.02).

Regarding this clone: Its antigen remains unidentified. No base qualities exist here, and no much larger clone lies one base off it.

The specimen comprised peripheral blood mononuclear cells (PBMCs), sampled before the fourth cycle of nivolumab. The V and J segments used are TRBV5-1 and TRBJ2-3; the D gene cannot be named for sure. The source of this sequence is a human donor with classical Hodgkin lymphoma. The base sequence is TGCGCCAGCAGCTTGGGACGGACCCCTAGCACAGATACGCAGTATTTT. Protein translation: CASSLGRTPSTDTQYF.